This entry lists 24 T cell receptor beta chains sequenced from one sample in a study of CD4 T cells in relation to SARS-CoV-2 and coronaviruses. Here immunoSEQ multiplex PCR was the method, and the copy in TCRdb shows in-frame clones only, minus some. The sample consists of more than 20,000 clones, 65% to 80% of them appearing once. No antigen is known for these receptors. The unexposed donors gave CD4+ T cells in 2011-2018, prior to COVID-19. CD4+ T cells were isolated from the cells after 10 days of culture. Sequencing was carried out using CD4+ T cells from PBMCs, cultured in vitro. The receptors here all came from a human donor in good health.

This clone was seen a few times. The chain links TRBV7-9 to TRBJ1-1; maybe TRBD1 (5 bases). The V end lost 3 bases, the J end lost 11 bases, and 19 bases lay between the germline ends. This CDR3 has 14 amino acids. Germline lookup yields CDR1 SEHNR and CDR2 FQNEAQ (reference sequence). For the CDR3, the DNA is TGTGCCAGCAGCTTGGGGCGACAAGGCTATGACGCTTTCTTT. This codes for CASSLGRQGYDAFF.

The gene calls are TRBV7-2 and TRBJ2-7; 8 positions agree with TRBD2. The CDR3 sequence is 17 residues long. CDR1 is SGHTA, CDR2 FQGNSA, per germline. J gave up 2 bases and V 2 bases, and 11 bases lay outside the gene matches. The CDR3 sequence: CASSLQPPGLGAYEQYF. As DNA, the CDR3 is TGTGCCAGCAGCTTACAACCGCCGGGACTAGGGGCCTACGAGCAGTACTTC.

CDR3 sequence: CSVGGTGTYEQYF. The CDR3, as DNA: TGCAGCGTCGGCGGGACGGGGACCTACGAGCAGTACTTC. The chain couples TRBV29-1 to TRBJ2-7, with a tentative D call TRBD2 (6 bases). The germline V gene has CDR1 SQVTM and CDR2 ANQGSEA. CDR3 length equals 13 residues. Trimming stripped 6 bases from V and 2 bases from J, with 14 bases between.

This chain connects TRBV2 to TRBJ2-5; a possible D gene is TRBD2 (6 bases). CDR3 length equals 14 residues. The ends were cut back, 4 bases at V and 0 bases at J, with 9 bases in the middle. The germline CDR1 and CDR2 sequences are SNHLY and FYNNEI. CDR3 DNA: TGTGCCAGCAGTGCCGGGACTTACCAAGAGACCCAGTACTTC. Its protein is CASSAGTYQETQYF.

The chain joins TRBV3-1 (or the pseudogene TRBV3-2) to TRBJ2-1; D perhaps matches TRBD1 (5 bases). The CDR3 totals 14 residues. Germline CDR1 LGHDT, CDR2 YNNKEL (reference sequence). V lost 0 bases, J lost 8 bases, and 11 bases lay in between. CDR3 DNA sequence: TGTGCCAGCAGCCAAGAAGGGGTCCTTCATGAGCAGTTCTTC. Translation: CASSQEGVLHEQFF.

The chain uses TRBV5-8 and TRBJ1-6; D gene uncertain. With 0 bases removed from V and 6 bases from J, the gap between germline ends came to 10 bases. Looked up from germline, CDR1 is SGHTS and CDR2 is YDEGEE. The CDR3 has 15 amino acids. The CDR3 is CASSLEAGINSPLHF. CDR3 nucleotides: TGTGCCAGCAGCTTGGAGGCCGGGATTAATTCACCCCTCCACTTT. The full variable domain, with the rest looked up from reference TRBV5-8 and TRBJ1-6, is EAGVTQSPTHLIKTRGQQATLRCSPISGHTSVYWYQQALGLGLQFLLWYDEGEERNRGNFPPRFSGRQFPNYSSELNVNALELEDSALYLCASSLEAGINSPLHFGNGTRLTVT.

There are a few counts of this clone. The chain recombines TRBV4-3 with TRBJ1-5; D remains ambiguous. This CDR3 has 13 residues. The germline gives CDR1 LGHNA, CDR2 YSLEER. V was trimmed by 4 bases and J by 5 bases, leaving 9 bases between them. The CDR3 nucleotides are TGCGCCAGCAGCCCATCGTACGATCAGCCCCAGCATTTT. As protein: CASSPSYDQPQHF.

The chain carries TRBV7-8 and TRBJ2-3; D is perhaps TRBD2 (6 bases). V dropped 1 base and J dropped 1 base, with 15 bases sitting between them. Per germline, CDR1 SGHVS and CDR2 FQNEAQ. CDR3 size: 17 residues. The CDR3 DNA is TGTGCCAGCAGCTTAGTAACGGGAGTTAGGGGCACAGATACGCAGTATTTT. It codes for CASSLVTGVRGTDTQYF.

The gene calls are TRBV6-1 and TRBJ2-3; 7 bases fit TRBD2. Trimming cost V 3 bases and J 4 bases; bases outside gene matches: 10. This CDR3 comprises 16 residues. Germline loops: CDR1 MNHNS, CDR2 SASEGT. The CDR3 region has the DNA TGTGCCAGCAGTGACATTGGGGAGGGTAGCGCAGATACGCAGTATTTT. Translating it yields CASSDIGEGSADTQYF.

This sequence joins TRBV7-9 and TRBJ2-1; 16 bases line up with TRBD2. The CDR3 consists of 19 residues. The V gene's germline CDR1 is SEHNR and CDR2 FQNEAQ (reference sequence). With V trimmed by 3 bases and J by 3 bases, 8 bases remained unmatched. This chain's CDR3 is CASSFPGTSGGGGYNEQFF. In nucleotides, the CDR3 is TGTGCCAGCAGCTTTCCCGGGACTAGCGGGGGGGGCGGCTACAATGAGCAGTTCTTC.

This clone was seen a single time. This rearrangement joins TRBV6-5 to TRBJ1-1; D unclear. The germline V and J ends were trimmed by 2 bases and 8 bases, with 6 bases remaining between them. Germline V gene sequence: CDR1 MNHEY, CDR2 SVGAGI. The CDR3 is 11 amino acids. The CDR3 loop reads CASSYHREAFF. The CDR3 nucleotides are TGTGCCAGCAGTTACCATCGAGAAGCTTTCTTT.

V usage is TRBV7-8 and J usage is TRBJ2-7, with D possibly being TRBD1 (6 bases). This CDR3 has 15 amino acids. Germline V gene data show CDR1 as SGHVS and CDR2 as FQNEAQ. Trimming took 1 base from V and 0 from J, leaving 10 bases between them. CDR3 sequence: CASSLGGTYSYEQYF. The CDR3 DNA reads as TGTGCCAGCAGCTTAGGGGGGACATACTCCTACGAGCAGTACTTC.

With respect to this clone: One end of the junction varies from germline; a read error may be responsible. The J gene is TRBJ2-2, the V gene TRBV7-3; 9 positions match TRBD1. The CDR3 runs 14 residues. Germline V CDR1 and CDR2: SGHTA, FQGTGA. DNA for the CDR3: TGTGCCAGCGGGGGACAGGGAAACAGCGGGGAGCTGTTTTTT. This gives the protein CASGGQGNSGELFF.

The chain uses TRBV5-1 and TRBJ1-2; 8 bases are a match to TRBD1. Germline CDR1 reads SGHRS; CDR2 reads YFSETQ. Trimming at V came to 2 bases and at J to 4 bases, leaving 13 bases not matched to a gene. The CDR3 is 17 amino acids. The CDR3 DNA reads TGCGCCAGCAGCTTATATCACGGACAGGGAGGGAGCTATGGCTACACCTTC. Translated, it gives CASSLYHGQGGSYGYTF.

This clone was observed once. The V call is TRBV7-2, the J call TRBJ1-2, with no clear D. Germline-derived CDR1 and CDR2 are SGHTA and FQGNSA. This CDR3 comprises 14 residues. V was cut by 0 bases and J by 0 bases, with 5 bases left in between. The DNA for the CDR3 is TGTGCCAGCAGCTTAGCTGTCCCTAACTATGGCTACACCTTC. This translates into CASSLAVPNYGYTF.

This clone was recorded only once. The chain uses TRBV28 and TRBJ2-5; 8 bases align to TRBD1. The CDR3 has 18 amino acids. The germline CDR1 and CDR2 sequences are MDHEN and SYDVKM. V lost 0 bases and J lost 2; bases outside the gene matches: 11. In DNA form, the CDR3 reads TGTGCCAGCAGTTTATGGGCAGGGGGCGCGGGGACACAAGAGACCCAGTACTTC. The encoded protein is CASSLWAGGAGTQETQYF. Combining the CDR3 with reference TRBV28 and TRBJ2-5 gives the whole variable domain DVKVTQSSRYLVKRTGEKVFLECVQDMDHENMFWYRQDPGLGLRLIYFSYDVKMKEKGDIPEGYSVSREKKERFSLILESASTNQTSMYLCASSLWAGGAGTQETQYFGPGTRLLVL.

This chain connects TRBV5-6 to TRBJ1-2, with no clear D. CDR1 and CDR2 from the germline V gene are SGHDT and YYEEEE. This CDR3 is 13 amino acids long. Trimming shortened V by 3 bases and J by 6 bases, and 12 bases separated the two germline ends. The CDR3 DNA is TGTGCCAGCAGCTCCGGGCCGCCTCATGGCTACACCTTC. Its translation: CASSSGPPHGYTF.

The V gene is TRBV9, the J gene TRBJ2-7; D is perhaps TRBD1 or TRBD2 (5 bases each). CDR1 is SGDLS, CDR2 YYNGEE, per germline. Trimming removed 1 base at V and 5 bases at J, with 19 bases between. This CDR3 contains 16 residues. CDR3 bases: TGTGCCAGCAGCGTAAAGGGACGGCGAGTGGTCCACGAGCAGTACTTC. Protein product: CASSVKGRRVVHEQYF. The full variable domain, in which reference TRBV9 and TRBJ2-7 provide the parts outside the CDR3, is DSGVTQTPKHLITATGQRVTLRCSPRSGDLSVYWYQQSLDQGLQFLIQYYNGEERAKGNILERFSAQQFPDLHSELNLSSLELGDSALYFCASSVKGRRVVHEQYFGPGTRLTVT.

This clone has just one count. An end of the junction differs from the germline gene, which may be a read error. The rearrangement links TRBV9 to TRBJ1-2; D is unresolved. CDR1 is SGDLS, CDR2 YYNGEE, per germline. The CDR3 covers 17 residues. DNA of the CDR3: TGTGCCAGCAGCGGGTACTGGACCGACCCCACTAACTATGGCTATACCTTC. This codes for CASSGYWTDPTNYGYTF.

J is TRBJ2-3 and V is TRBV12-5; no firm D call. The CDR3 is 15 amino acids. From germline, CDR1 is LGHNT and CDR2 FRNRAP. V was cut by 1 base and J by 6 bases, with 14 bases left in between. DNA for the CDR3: TGTGCTAGTGGTTTGGGAACTTCTCAGAAGGATACGCAGTATTTT. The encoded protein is CASGLGTSQKDTQYF.

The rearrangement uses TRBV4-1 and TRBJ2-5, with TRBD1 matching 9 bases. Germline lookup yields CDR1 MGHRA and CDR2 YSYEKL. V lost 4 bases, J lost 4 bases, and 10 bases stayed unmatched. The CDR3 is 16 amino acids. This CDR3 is CASSPTGTGSLETQYF. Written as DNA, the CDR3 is TGCGCCAGCAGCCCAACCGGGACAGGGAGTCTAGAGACCCAGTACTTC.

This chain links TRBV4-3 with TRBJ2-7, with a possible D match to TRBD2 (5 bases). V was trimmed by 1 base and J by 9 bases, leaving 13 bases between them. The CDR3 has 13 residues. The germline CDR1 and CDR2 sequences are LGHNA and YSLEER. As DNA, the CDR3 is TGCGCCAGCAGCCAAGCTCGGGAAGGTCCGCAGTACTTC. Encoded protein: CASSQAREGPQYF.

CDR3 amino acids: CASSSGLWGQGTEAFF. Here the CDR3 DNA reads TGTGCCAGCAGCTCGGGATTATGGGGTCAGGGCACTGAAGCTTTCTTT. The chain joins TRBV7-2 to TRBJ1-1; a weak D match, TRBD1 (5 bases). Per germline, CDR1 SGHTA and CDR2 FQGNSA. This CDR3 spans 16 amino acids. V gave up 4 bases and J gave up 4 bases, with 19 bases separating them. The complete variable domain, with remaining parts taken from reference TRBV7-2 and TRBJ1-1, reads GAGVSQSPSNKVTEKGKDVELRCDPISGHTALYWYRQSLGQGLEFLIYFQGNSAPDKSGLPSDRFSAERTGGSVSTLTIQRTQQEDSAVYLCASSSGLWGQGTEAFFGQGTRLTVV.

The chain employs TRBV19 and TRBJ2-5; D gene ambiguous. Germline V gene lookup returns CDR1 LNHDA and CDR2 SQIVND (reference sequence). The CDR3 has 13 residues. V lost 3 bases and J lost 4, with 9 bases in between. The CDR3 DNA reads TGTGCCAGTAGTATCCCGCAAGGAGAGACCCAGTACTTC. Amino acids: CASSIPQGETQYF.